This T cell receptor (beta chain) originates from a study of shared clonotypes between healthy human individuals. Note on this clone: Its target is not known.

The donors, all of them Caucasian adults, lived in Nashville, Tennessee. Both subsets, CD45RA+ naive and CD45RA-negative memory, were split from the CD4+ cells. Points from the study as a whole: Incompleteness in sorted-subset sequencing, despite large depth, was shown by rarefaction.

Template for every sorted-subset replicate PCR totaled around 200 ng DNA, some 30,000 T cell genomes. The data were produced by immunoSEQ multiplex PCR, yet TCRdb's version contains in-frame clones alone and is incomplete. The sample lists approximately 1,000,000 clones; around 78% were seen once. This CDR3 spans 15 amino acids. With 5 bases removed from V and 0 bases from J, the gap between germline ends came to 11 bases. The V gene's germline CDR1 is ENHRY and CDR2 SYGVKD. The TCR originated in a young man in good health. Some clones in this sample may be carry-over from other donors' samples. This chain uses TRBV10-3 with TRBJ1-3; D perhaps matches TRBD1 (6 bases). Sequencing was performed on memory CD4+ T cells from PBMCs. Subset denoted: CD45RA-negative fraction. The CDR3 spells CAISSRDTSGNTIYF. The CDR3 DNA follows: TGTGCCATCAGTTCCCGGGACACCTCTGGAAACACCATATATTTT.